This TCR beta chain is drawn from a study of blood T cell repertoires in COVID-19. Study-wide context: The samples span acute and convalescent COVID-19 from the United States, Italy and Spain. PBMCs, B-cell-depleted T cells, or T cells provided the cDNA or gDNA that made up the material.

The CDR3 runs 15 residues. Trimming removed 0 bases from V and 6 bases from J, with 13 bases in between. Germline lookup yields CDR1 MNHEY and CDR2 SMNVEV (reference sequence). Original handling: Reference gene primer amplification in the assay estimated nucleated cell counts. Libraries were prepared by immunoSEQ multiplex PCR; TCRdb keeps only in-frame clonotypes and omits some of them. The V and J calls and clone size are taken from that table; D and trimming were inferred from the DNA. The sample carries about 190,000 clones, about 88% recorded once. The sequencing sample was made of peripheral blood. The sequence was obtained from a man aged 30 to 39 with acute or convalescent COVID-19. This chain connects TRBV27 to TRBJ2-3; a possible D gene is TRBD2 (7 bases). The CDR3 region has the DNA TGTGCCAGCAGTTTATCAGGGAGGGGGAGTGATACGCAGTATTTT. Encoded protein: CASSLSGRGSDTQYF.